The source of this T cell receptor beta chain is a study of T-cell reconstitution after alpha-beta-depleted transplantation in children. This CDR3 contains 14 residues. In germline, CDR1 is ENHRY, CDR2 SYGVKD. Unique molecular identifiers were incorporated into the prepared TCRbeta library. TCRdb called the PCR reads again in MiXCR, with one record for every CDR3 protein. The top ten clones hold over 2% of a sample with about 240,000 distinct CDR3 sequences, approximately 12% of them seen once. This clonotype has ten or more counts. V and J are TRBV10-3 and TRBJ1-4; D unclear. The specimen comprised PBMCs from the stem cell graft donor, sampled from the stem cell graft. The origin of this receptor is a human donor who donated a stem cell graft to a child with acute lymphoblastic leukemia. DNA of the CDR3: TGTGCGACTAGCATGGAGCCAACTAATGAAAAACTGTTTTTT. Translating gives CATSMEPTNEKLFF.